The rows below give T cell receptor beta chains drawn from one sample of a study of shared clonotypes between healthy human individuals. The protocol was immunoSEQ multiplex PCR, while the TCRdb copy is restricted to in-frame clones and leaves out a portion. The profile shows 2,500,000 or so clones, approximately 94% of them singletons. Sequencing input: naive CD4+ T cells sorted from blood. These receptors were taken from a man aged 18 to 35 in good health. Each CDR3 is given with its conserved first and last residue. D genes are given only for firm matches. Clone size appears in some rows only: once, few, many, or a class for an expanded clone.

j_call clone_size d_call v_call cdr3_nt cdr3_aa
TRBJ2-7 NA TRBD1 TRBV5-6 TGTGCCAGCAGCCAGAGACAGGGCCCCTACGAGCAGTACTTC CASSQRQGPYEQYF
TRBJ1-2 NA NA TRBV25-1 TGTGCCAGCAGTGAATATAGAGGTTTTGGGGGGTCCCATGGCTACACCTTC CASSEYRGFGGSHGYTF
TRBJ2-1 once TRBD2 TRBV27 TGTGCCAGCAGTTTATCGATAGCGGGGAATGAGCAGTTCTTC CASSLSIAGNEQFF
TRBJ2-2 NA NA TRBV7-3 TGTGCCAGCAGAGGAGACACCGGGGAGCTGTTTTTT CASRGDTGELFF
TRBJ2-1 NA NA TRBV7-9 TGTGCCTGGGGAGGGTCAGGGGTTGAGCAGTTCTTC CAWGGSGVEQFF
TRBJ2-1 few TRBD2 TRBV9 TGTGCCAGCAGCGTAGGGGGTAGGGCTAGCGGGAGGAGGGAAAATGAGCAGTTCTTC CASSVGGRASGRRENEQFF
TRBJ2-2 once NA TRBV30 TGTGCCTGGAGTAGGGAGAAGGGCCCACCTCGGACCGGGGAGCTGTTTTTT CAWSREKGPPRTGELFF
TRBJ1-6 NA NA TRBV9 TGTGCCAGCAGCGCGAGGGTTGACAATTCACCCCTCCACTTT CASSARVDNSPLHF
TRBJ1-1 NA TRBD1 TRBV2 TGTGCCAGCAGTGAACTAGGGACAGGGGGCCAGGGCGAGACTGAAGCTTTCTTT CASSELGTGGQGETEAFF
TRBJ2-1 NA TRBD1 TRBV5-1 TGCGCCAGCAGCTTGGAGCTTGTTGTGGGGACAGGGGGCAATGAGCAGTTCTTC CASSLELVVGTGGNEQFF
TRBJ2-7 NA NA TRBV19 TGTGCCAGTAGCGAGGTTACAGGGAACGAGCAGTACTTC CASSEVTGNEQYF
TRBJ2-6 NA NA TRBV11-2 TGTGCCAGCAGCTCAGGGGCCTCTGGGGCCAACGTCCTGACTTTC CASSSGASGANVLTF
TRBJ2-7 NA NA TRBV6-1 TGTGCCAGCAGTGAAGGAGGGGCGGGGACCTACGAGCAGTACTTC CASSEGGAGTYEQYF
TRBJ2-7 NA TRBD2 TRBV6-5 TGTGCCAGCAGTTTCTTAGCGGGATTTGGCTACGAGCAGTACTTC CASSFLAGFGYEQYF
TRBJ1-6 NA TRBD1 TRBV10-3 TGTGCCATCAGTGAAGGACAGGCCCTTAATTCACCCCTCCACTTT CAISEGQALNSPLHF
TRBJ1-1 NA NA TRBV6-1 TGTGCCAGCATCTGGGGCCGTATGAACACTGAAGCTTTCTTT CASIWGRMNTEAFF
TRBJ2-7 NA NA TRBV6-5 TGTGCCAGCGGAATATCGCGGCGAACCTACGAGCAGTACTTC CASGISRRTYEQYF